The sequence of this T cell receptor beta chain was determined in a study of blood T cell repertoires in COVID-19. Study as a whole: Collection of acute and convalescent COVID-19 samples took place in the United States, Italy and Spain.

The CDR3 covers 16 residues. Germline CDR1 and CDR2: GTSNPN and SVGIG (reference sequence). As regards this clone: The germline gene is not matched at one end of the junction; a read error may be the cause.

Sequencing was performed with immunoSEQ multiplex PCR; in TCRdb, only in-frame clones are kept and a portion is missing. Of some 170,000 clones listed, 84% are singletons. Recovery meant two consecutive negative NP/OP PCR tests, professional clearance, or resolved symptoms. The J gene is TRBJ1-3, the V gene TRBV30, with 7 bases aligning to TRBD1. Sequencing was performed on PBMCs or T cells enriched from blood (not recorded which). This clonotype was sampled from a man in his fifties or sixties who had recovered from COVID-19. In DNA, the CDR3 is TGTGCCTGGAGCGAGACCCGGGACAGAAACACCATATATCCTCTCTTT. Its translation is CAWSETRDRNTIYPLF. The full variable domain, in which reference TRBV30 and TRBJ1-3 provide the parts outside the CDR3, is SQTIHQWPATLVQPVGSPLSLECTVEGTSNPNLYWYRQAAGRGLQLLFYSVGIGQISSEVPQNLSASRPQDRQFILSSKKLLLSDSGFYLCAWSETRDRNTIYPLFGEGSWLTVV.